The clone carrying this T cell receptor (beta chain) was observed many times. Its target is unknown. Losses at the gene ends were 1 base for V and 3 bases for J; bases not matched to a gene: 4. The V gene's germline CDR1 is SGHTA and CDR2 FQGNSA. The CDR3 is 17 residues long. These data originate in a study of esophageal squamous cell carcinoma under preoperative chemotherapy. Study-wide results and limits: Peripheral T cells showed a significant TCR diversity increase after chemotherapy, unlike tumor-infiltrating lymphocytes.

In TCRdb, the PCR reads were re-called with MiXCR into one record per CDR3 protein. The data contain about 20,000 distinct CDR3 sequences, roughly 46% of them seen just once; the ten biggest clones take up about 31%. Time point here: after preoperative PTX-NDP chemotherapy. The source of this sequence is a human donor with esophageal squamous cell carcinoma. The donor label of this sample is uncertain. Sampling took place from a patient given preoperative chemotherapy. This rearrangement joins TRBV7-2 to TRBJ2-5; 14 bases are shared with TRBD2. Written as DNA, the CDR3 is TGTGCCAGCAGCTTAGGCGGGACTAGCGGGGGAGAAGAGACCCAGTACTTC. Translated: CASSLGGTSGGEETQYF.